This T cell receptor (beta chain) emerged from a study of T cell responses to AZD1222 COVID-19 vaccine. Comments on this clone: Its matching antigen is unknown.

Using immunoSEQ multiplex PCR, the repertoire was profiled, and TCRdb retains in-frame clones only, with some absent. Of around 77,000 clones in the sample, around nine tenths were seen once. Study results and caveats: Spike-specific TCR breadth and depth both grew after two AZD1222 doses.

CDR3 length: 16 amino acids. CDR1 and CDR2 from the germline V gene are SEHNR and FQNEAQ (reference sequence). Germline trimming cut 5 bases from V and 7 bases from J; bases unmatched to any gene: 14. The origin of this receptor is an adult in good health. The chain is built from TRBV7-9 and TRBJ1-2; 9 bases are a match to TRBD1. Sequencing was performed on peripheral blood, taken on day 0 of AZD1222 vaccination. The CDR3 coding sequence is TGTGCCAGCAGCATTAGCGTGGTAACAGGGGGCTCTGGCTACACCTTC. It specifies CASSISVVTGGSGYTF.